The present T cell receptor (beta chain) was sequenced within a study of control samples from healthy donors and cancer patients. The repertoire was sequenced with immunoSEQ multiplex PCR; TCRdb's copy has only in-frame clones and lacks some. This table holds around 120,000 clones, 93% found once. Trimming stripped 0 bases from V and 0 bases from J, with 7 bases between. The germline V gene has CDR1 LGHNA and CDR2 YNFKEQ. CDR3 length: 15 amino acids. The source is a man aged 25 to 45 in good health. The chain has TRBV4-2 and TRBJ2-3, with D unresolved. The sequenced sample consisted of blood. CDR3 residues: CASSQDTVSTDTQYF. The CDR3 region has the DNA TGTGCCAGCAGCCAAGATACCGTAAGCACAGATACGCAGTATTTT.